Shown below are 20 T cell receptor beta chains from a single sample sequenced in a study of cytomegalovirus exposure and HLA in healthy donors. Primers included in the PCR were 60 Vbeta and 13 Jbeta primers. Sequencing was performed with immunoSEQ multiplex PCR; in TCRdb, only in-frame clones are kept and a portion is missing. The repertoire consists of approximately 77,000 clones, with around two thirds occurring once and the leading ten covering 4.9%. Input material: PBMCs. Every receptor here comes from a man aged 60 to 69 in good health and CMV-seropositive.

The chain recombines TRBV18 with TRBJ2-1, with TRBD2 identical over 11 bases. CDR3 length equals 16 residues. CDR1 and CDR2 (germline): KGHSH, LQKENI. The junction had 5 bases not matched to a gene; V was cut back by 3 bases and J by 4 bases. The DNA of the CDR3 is TGTGCCAGCTCACCTCGACTAGCGGGACTTTACAATGAGCAGTTCTTC. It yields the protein CASSPRLAGLYNEQFF.

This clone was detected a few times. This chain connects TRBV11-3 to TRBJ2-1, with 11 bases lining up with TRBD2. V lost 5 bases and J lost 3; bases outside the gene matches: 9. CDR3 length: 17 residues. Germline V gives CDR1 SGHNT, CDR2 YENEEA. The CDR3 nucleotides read TGTGCCAGCAGCCTCCGTAGCGGGGGGGTCCTCTACAATGAGCAGTTCTTC. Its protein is CASSLRSGGVLYNEQFF.

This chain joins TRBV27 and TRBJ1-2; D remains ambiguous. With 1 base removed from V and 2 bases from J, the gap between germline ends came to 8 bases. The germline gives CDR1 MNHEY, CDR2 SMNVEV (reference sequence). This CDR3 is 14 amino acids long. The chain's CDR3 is CASSLWAGNYGYTF. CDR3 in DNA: TGTGCCAGCAGTTTATGGGCCGGCAACTATGGCTACACCTTC.

In DNA form, the CDR3 reads TGTGCCAGCAGTGAAGATGGCCGAAACTATGGCTACACCTTC. As protein: CASSEDGRNYGYTF. The rearrangement links TRBV6-1 to TRBJ1-2; D ambiguous. The CDR3 is made up of 14 amino acids. V was cut by 1 base and J by 2 bases, with 8 bases left in between. CDR1 and CDR2 (germline): MNHNS, SASEGT.

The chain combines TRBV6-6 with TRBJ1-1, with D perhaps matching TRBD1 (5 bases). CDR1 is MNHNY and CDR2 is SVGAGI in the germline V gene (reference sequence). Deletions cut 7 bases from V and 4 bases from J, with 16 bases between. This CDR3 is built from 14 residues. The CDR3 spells CASMPPGSGTEAFF. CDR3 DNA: TGTGCCAGCATGCCCCCAGGGTCGGGCACTGAAGCTTTCTTT.

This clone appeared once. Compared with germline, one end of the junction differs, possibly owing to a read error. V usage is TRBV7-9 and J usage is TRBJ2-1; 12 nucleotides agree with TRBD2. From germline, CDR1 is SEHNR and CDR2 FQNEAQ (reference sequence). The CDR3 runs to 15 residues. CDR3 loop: CASSLAGGFYNEQFF. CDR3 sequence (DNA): TGTGCCAGCAGCCTAGCGGGGGGGTTTTACAATGAGCAGTTCTTC.

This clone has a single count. The CDR3 nucleotides are TGTGCCAGTAGTATAAGTATTAGTGAAAAACTGTTTTTT. It yields the protein CASSISISEKLFF. V gene TRBV19 combines with J gene TRBJ1-4, with D unresolved. The CDR3 contains 13 residues. Per the germline V gene, CDR1 is LNHDA and CDR2 is SQIVND (reference sequence). The germline V and J ends were trimmed by 2 bases and 7 bases, with 8 bases remaining between them.

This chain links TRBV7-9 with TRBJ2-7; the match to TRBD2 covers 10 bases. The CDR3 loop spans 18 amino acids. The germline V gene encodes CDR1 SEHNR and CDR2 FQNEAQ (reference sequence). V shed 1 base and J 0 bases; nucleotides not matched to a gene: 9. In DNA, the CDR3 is TGTGCCAGCAGCTTAGGGTGGACTAGCGGCCCTAGCTCCTACGAGCAGTACTTC. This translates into CASSLGWTSGPSSYEQYF. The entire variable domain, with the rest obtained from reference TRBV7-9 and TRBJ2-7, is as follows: DTGVSQNPRHKITKRGQNVTFRCDPISEHNRLYWYRQTLGQGPEFLTYFQNEAQLEKSRLLSDRFSAERPKGSFSTLEIQRTEQGDSAMYLCASSLGWTSGPSSYEQYFGPGTRLTVT.

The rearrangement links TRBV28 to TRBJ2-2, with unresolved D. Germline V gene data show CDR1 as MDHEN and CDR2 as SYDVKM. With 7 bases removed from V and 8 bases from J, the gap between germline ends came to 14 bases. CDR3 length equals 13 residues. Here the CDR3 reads CASTDTQAGELFF. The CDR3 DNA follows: TGTGCCAGCACCGATACCCAGGCGGGGGAGCTGTTTTTT.

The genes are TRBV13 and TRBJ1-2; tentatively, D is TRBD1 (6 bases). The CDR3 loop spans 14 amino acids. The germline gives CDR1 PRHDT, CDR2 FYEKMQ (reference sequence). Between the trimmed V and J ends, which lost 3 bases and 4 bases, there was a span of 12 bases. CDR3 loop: CASSFGGASYGYTF. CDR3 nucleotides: TGTGCCAGCAGCTTTGGGGGCGCTAGCTATGGCTACACCTTC. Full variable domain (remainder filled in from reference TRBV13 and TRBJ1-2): AAGVIQSPRHLIKEKRETATLKCYPIPRHDTVYWYQQGPGQDPQFLISFYEKMQSDKGSIPDRFSAQQFSDYHSELNMSSLELGDSALYFCASSFGGASYGYTFGSGTRLTVV.

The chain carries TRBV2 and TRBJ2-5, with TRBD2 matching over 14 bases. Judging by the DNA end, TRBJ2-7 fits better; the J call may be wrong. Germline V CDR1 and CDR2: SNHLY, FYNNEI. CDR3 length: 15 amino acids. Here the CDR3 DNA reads TGTGCCAGCAGGGAGGGACTAGCGGGGGCCTACGAGCAGTACTTC. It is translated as CASREGLAGAYEQYF.

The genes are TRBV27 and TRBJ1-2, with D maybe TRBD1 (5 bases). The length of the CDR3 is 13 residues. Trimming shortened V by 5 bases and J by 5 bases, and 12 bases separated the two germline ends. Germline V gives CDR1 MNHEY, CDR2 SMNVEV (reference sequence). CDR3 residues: CASSGAGGYGYTF. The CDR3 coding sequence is TGTGCCAGCAGTGGCGCTGGGGGGTATGGCTACACCTTC.

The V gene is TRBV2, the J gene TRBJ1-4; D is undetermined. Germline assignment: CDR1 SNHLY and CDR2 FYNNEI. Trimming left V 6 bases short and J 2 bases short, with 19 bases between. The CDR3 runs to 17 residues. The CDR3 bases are TGTGCCAGCAGCGCACCGACCCCGGGAGGGACTAATGAAAAACTGTTTTTT. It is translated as CASSAPTPGGTNEKLFF.

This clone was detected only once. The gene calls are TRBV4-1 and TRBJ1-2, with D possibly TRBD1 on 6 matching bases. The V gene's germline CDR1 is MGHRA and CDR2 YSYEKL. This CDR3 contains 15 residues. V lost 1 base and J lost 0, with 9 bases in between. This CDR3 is CASSQAGTTNYGYTF. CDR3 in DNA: TGCGCCAGCAGCCAAGCGGGGACAACTAACTATGGCTACACCTTC.

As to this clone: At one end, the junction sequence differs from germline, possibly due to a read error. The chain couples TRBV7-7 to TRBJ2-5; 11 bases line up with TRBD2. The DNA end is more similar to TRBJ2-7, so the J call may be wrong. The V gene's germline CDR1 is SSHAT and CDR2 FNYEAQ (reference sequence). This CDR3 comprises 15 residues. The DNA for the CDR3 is TGTGCTAGCAGCCCGGTAGCGGGAGGGCCATACGAGCAGTACTTC. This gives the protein CASSPVAGGPYEQYF.

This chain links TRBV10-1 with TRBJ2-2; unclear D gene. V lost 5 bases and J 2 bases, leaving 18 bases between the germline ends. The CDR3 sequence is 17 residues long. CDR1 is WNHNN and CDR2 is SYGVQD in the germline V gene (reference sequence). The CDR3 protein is CASSPTLSTSNTGELFF. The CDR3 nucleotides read TGCGCCAGCAGTCCCACCCTCTCTACGAGCAACACCGGGGAGCTGTTTTTT.

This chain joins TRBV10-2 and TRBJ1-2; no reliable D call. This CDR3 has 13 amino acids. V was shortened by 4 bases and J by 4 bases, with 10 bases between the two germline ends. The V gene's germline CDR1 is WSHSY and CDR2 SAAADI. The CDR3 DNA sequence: TGCGCCAGCAGTGTCGACTCCGTCTATGGCTACACCTTC. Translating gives CASSVDSVYGYTF.

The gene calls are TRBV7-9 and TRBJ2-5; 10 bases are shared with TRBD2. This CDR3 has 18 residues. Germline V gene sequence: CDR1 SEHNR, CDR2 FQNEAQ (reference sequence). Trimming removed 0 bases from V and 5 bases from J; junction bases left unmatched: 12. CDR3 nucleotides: TGTGCCAGCAGCTTAGCTGGAAGCGGGAGGGCCTTTTGGGAGACCCAGTACTTC. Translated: CASSLAGSGRAFWETQYF.

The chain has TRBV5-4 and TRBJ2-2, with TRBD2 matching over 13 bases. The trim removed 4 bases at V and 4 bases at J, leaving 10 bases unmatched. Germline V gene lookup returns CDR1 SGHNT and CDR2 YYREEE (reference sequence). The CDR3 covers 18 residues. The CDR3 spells CASSVGRTSGGRTGELFF. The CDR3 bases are TGTGCCAGCAGCGTCGGTAGGACTAGCGGGGGCCGCACCGGGGAGCTGTTTTTT.

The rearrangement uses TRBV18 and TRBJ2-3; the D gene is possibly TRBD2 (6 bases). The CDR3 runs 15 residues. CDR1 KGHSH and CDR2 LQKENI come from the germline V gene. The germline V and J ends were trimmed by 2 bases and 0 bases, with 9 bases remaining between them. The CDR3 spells CASSPWGVSTDTQYF. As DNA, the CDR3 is TGTGCCAGCTCACCATGGGGGGTTAGCACAGATACGCAGTATTTT.